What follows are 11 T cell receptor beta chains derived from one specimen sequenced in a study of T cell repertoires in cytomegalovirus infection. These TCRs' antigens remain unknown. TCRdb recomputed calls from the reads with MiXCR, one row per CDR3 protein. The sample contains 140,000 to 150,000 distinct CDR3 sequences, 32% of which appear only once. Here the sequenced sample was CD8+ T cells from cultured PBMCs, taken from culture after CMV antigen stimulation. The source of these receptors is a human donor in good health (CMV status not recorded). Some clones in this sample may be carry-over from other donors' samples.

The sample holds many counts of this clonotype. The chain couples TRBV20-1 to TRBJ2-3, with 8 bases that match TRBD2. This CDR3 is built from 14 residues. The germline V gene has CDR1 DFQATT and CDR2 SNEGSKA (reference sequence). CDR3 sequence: CGGGVAGLTDTQYF. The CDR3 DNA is TGCGGGGGAGGGGTAGCGGGGCTCACAGATACGCAGTATTTT.

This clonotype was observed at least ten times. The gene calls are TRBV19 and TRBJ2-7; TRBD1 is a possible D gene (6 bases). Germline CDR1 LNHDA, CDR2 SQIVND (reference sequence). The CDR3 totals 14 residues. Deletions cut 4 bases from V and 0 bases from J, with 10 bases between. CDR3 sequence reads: CASSTTGLSYEQYF. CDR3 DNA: TGTGCCAGTAGTACAACAGGGCTCTCCTACGAGCAGTACTTC.

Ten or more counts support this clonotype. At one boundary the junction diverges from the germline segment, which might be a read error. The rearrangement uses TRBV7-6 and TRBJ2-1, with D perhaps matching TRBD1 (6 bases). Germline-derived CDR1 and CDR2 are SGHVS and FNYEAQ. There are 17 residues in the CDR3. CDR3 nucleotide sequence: TGTGCCAGCAGCCTAGCTGGGGGCCCTAGCTCCTACAATGAGCAGTTCTTC. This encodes CASSLAGGPSSYNEQFF.

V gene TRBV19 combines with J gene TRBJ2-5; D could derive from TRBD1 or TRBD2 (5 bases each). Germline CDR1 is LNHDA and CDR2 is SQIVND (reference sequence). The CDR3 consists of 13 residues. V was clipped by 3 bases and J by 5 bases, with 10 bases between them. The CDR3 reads CASSIMRGETQYF. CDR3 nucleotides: TGTGCCAGTAGTATTATGAGGGGCGAGACCCAGTACTTC.

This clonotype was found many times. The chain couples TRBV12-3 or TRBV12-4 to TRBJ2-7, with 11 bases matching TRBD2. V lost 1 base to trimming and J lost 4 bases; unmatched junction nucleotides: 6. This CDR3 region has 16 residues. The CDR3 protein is CASSLDSGGADYEQYF. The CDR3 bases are TGTGCCAGCAGTTTAGATAGCGGGGGGGCCGATTACGAGCAGTACTTC.

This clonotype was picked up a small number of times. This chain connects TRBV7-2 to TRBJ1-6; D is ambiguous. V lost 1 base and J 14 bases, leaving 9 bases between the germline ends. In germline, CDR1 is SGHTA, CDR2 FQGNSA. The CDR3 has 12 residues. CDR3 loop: CASSLVGWTLHF. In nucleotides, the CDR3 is TGTGCCAGCAGCTTAGTCGGATGGACCCTCCACTTT.

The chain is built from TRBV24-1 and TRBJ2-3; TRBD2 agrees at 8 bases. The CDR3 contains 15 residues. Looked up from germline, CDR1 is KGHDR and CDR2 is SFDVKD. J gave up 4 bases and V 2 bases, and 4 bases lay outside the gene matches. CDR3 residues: CATSDYGGAADTQYF. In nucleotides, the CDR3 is TGTGCCACCAGTGATTACGGGGGGGCGGCAGATACGCAGTATTTT.

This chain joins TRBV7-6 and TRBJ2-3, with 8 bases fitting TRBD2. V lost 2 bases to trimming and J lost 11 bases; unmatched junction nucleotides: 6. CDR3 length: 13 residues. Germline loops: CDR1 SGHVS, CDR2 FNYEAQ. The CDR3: CASSLSNSGMQYF. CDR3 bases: TGTGCCAGCAGCTTAAGTAATAGCGGGATGCAGTATTTT.

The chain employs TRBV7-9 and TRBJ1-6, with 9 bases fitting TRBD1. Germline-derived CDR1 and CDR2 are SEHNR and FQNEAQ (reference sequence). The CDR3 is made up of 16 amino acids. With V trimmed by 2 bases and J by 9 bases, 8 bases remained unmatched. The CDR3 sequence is CASSLNVGTGISPLHF. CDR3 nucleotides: TGTGCCAGCAGCTTAAATGTTGGGACAGGGATTTCACCCCTCCACTTT.

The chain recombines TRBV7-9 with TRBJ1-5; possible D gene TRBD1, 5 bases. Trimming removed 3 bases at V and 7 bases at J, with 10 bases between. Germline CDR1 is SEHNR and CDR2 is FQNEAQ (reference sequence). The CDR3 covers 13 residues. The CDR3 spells CASSLGQMQPQHF. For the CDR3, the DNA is TGTGCCAGCAGCTTGGGGCAGATGCAGCCCCAGCATTTT.

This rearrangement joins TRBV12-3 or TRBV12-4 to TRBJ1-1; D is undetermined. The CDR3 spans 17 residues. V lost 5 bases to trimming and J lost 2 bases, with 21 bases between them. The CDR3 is CASSPLGLWARNTEAFF. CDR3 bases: TGTGCCAGCAGTCCCCTCGGGCTCTGGGCCCGAAACACTGAAGCTTTCTTT.